These 18 T cell receptor beta chains were sequenced from one sample in a study of blood T cells in healthy people across ages. For the second PCR, which ran for about 6 to 11 cycles, a sample-barcoded 5' primer and a J-beta primer mix were used. TCRdb independently ran MiXCR on the 5' RACE reads; one entry per CDR3 protein. The sample lists more than 1,000,000 distinct CDR3 sequences; under 30% were seen once. A further study also used this sample, focusing on T cells of mothers and their children.

The specimen was blood. The origin of the receptors is a girl aged 2-10 years in good health.

This clonotype has only a few counts. This chain connects TRBV7-2 to TRBJ2-7; maybe TRBD2 (6 bases). V lost 2 bases to trimming and J lost 0 bases, with 11 bases between them. Germline loops: CDR1 SGHTA, CDR2 FQGNSA. The CDR3 consists of 15 residues. The CDR3 coding sequence is TGTGCCAGCAGCTTATTCCGGGGGTTCTCCTACGAGCAGTACTTC. This gives the protein CASSLFRGFSYEQYF.

The chain has TRBV28 and TRBJ2-1; 7 positions agree with TRBD1. The CDR3 covers 14 residues. The ends lost 6 bases at V and 4 bases at J; junction bases unmatched: 6. The germline CDR1 and CDR2 sequences are MDHEN and SYDVKM. CDR3 amino acids: CASRLPGQYNEQFF. The CDR3 bases are TGTGCCAGCAGATTACCGGGACAGTACAATGAGCAGTTCTTC.

This clonotype occurred a few times. This chain connects TRBV4-1 to TRBJ2-1, with TRBD1 matching 9 bases. Trimming took 4 bases from V and 12 from J; bases not matched to a gene: 10. Germline CDR1 reads MGHRA; CDR2 reads YSYEKL. The CDR3 length is 14 residues. CDR3 bases: TGCGCCAGCAGCCGGACAGGGGCCCCGCGAGTGCAGTTCTTC. This codes for CASSRTGAPRVQFF.

J is TRBJ1-2 and V is TRBV7-2, with 9 nucleotides matching TRBD1. The CDR3 has 13 residues. Germline CDR1 and CDR2: SGHTA and FQGNSA. Losses at the gene ends were 5 bases for V and 8 bases for J; bases not matched to a gene: 6. The CDR3 loop reads CASSVGQGRGYTF. The CDR3 DNA is TGTGCCAGCAGCGTGGGACAGGGCCGGGGCTACACCTTC.

The chain joins TRBV6-5 to TRBJ2-1; D is perhaps TRBD1 (6 bases). The CDR3 sequence is 15 residues long. The V gene's germline CDR1 is MNHEY and CDR2 SVGAGI. Trimming left V 6 bases short and J 6 bases short, with 18 bases between. The CDR3 coding sequence is TGTGCCAGCAGCTCCGGGACAAGGGCCCTCAATGAGCAGTTCTTC. Residues: CASSSGTRALNEQFF.

As to this clonotype: The junction differs from germline at one of its ends, possibly a read error. The chain couples TRBV3-1 to TRBJ2-7, with D perhaps matching TRBD1 (5 bases). Germline lookup yields CDR1 LGHDT and CDR2 YNNKEL (reference sequence). This CDR3 is 14 amino acids long. The CDR3 nucleotides read TGTGCCAGCAGCCCTTTTGTACAGGAGTACGGGCAGTACTTC. Its protein is CASSPFVQEYGQYF.

This clonotype was seen more than once but under ten times. The chain has TRBV12-3 or TRBV12-4 and TRBJ2-5; 7 bases fit TRBD1. The J call may be mistaken, given a closer DNA end match to TRBJ2-1. This CDR3 spans 16 amino acids. CDR3 in DNA: TGTGCCAGCAGTTTGAGAGGGGGCGGCACCTACAATGAGCAGTTCTTC. This translates into CASSLRGGGTYNEQFF.

A few counts support this clonotype. The chain links TRBV7-3 to TRBJ2-3; the match to TRBD2 covers 11 bases. From germline, CDR1 is SGHTA and CDR2 FQGTGA. There are 15 residues in the CDR3. The V gene end was trimmed by 5 bases and the J gene end by 6 bases; junction bases not matched to a gene: 7. CDR3 DNA: TGTGCCAGCAGCCGTAGCGGGGGGGAGAGGGATACGCAGTATTTT. Translated: CASSRSGGERDTQYF.

This clonotype was observed a handful of times. The rearrangement joins TRBV7-9 to TRBJ2-7, with a tentative D call TRBD1 (6 bases). From germline, CDR1 is SEHNR and CDR2 FQNEAQ (reference sequence). The CDR3 length is 14 residues. V was trimmed by 10 bases and J by 2 bases, leaving 18 bases between them. The DNA of the CDR3 is TGTGCCACCAACTCAGGGGAACGTGCCTACGAGCAGTACTTC. Encoded protein: CATNSGERAYEQYF.

V gene TRBV29-1 combines with J gene TRBJ1-4, with a tentative D call TRBD1 (5 bases). Germline V gene sequence: CDR1 SQVTM, CDR2 ANQGSEA. CDR3 length: 15 amino acids. V lost 7 bases to trimming and J lost 5 bases, with 20 bases between them. CDR3 in DNA: TGCAGCGCATCCGGGATAGGGGCTACGAATGAAAAACTGTTTTTT. Protein sequence: CSASGIGATNEKLFF.

The chain employs TRBV29-1 and TRBJ2-5; the D gene is possibly TRBD2 (5 bases). The end of the DNA is better explained by TRBJ2-1, so the J call may be wrong. Germline V gene lookup returns CDR1 SQVTM and CDR2 ANQGSEA. The CDR3 runs 12 residues. The CDR3 loop reads CSVGGSSNEQFF. As DNA, the CDR3 is TGCAGCGTTGGAGGGTCAAGCAATGAGCAGTTCTTC.

This clonotype was counted between two and nine times. The chain is built from TRBV29-1 and TRBJ2-1, with D hard to call. The CDR3 has 12 residues. V was shortened by 6 bases and J by 12 bases, with 18 bases between the two germline ends. Germline values: CDR1 SQVTM, CDR2 ANQGSEA. The CDR3 spells CSVESLTPLQFF. The CDR3 nucleotides are TGCAGCGTCGAAAGCCTGACACCCTTGCAGTTCTTC.

This clonotype was seen a single time. J is TRBJ1-4 and V is TRBV6-5, with 8 bases fitting TRBD1. With 4 bases clipped from V and 10 bases from J, the junction kept 8 bases outside the gene matches. Germline V gene lookup returns CDR1 MNHEY and CDR2 SVGAGI. The CDR3 runs to 14 residues. CDR3 bases: TGTGCCAGCAGTTGGGACGGACAGGGTGGAAAACTGTTTTTT. The encoded protein is CASSWDGQGGKLFF.

This chain links TRBV29-1 with TRBJ2-7; no reliable D call. The J call is doubtful: the DNA matches TRBJ2-1 better. The germline V gene has CDR1 SQVTM and CDR2 ANQGSEA. The CDR3 has 15 amino acids. The CDR3 coding sequence is TGCAGTGTAGATGAGAGCCAGTATCCTTACAATGAGCAGTTCTTC. Translating it yields CSVDESQYPYNEQFF.

This clonotype came up many times. At one end the junction does not follow the germline gene, possibly because of a read error. J is TRBJ2-7 and V is TRBV27, with D uncertain. This CDR3 comprises 12 residues. CDR1 and CDR2 (germline): MNHEY, SMNVEV (reference sequence). The CDR3 protein is CASSLSGYEQYF. DNA of the CDR3: TGTGCCAGCAGCTTATCCGGCTACGAGCAGTACTTC.

The gene calls are TRBV7-2 and TRBJ2-5; TRBD1 agrees at 9 bases. The J call may be incorrect, as the DNA end agrees better with TRBJ2-7. The CDR3 totals 13 residues. From germline, CDR1 is SGHTA and CDR2 FQGNSA. The CDR3: CASSQGAKGEQYF. DNA of the CDR3: TGTGCCAGCTCACAGGGGGCAAAGGGCGAGCAGTACTTC.

This clonotype appeared a few times. The chain couples TRBV6-1 to TRBJ2-5; TRBD2 agrees at 15 bases. V was pared by 6 bases and J by 4 bases, with 6 bases of the junction left unmatched. Germline CDR1 reads MNHNS; CDR2 reads SASEGT. The CDR3 consists of 16 residues. Here the CDR3 reads CASSRGTSGGTETQYF. The CDR3 DNA follows: TGTGCCAGCAGCAGGGGGACTAGCGGGGGGACAGAGACCCAGTACTTC.

The rearrangement links TRBV20-1 to TRBJ1-4, with D unresolved. The CDR3 is 11 residues long. CDR1 and CDR2 from the germline V gene are DFQATT and SNEGSKA (reference sequence). Deletions cut 5 bases from V and 10 bases from J, with 11 bases between. The CDR3 sequence is CSARLERKLFF. In DNA form, the CDR3 reads TGCAGTGCTCGTTTGGAGAGAAAACTGTTTTTT.